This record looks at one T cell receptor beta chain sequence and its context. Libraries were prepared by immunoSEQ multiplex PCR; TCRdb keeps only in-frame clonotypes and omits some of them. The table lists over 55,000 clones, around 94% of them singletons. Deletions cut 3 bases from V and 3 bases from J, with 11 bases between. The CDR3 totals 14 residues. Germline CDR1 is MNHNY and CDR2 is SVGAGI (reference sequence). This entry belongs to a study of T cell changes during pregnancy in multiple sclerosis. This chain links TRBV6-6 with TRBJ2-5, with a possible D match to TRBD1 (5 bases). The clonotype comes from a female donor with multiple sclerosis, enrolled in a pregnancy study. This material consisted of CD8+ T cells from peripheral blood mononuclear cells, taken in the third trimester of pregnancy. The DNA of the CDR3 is TGTGCCAGCAGTTATATAGTGACAGAAGAGACCCAGTACTTC. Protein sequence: CASSYIVTEETQYF.